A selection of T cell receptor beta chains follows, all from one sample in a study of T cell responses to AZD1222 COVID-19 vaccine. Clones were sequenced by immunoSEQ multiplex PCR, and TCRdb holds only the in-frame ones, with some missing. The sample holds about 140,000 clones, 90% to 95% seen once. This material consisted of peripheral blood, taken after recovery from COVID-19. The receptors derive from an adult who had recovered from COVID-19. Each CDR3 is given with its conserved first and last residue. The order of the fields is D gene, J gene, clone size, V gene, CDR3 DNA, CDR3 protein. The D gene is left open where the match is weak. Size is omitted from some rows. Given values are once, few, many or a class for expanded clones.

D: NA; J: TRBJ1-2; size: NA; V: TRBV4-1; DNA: TGCGCCAGCAGCCAAGGGCCTGGTGGCTACACCTTC; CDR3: CASSQGPGGYTF
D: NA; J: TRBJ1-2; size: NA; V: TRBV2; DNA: TGTGCCAGCAGCCGACGGGACTATGGCTACACCTTC; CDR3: CASSRRDYGYTF
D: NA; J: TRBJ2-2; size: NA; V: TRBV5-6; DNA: TGTGCCAGCAGCTTGCGGATGGTCACCGGGGAGCTGTTTTTT; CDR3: CASSLRMVTGELFF
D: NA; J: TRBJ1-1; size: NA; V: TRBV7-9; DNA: TGTGCCAGCAGCTCCGACATCGTACCTGAAGCTTTCTTT; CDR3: CASSSDIVPEAFF
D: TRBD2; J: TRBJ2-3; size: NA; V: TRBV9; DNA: TGTGCCAGCAGCGTCTCCAGCGGGAGGGCCACAGATACGCAGTATTTT; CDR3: CASSVSSGRATDTQYF
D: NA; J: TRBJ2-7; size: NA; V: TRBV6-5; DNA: TGTGCCAGCAGTTCAGTGGGGGGGCGGGACGAGCAGTACTTC; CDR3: CASSSVGGRDEQYF
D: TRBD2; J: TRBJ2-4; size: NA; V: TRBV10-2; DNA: TGCGCCAGCATGTCGGGACTAGCGGTAGCCAAAAACATTCAGTACTTC; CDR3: CASMSGLAVAKNIQYF
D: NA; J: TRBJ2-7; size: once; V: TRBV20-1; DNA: TGCAGTGCTAGAAAGACTCCCGAGCAGTACTTC; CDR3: CSARKTPEQYF
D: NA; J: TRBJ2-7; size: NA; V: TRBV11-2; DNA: TGTGCCAGCAGCTTAGGGACGGAGGACTACGAGCAGTACTTC; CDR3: CASSLGTEDYEQYF
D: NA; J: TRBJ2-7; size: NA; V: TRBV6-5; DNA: TGTGCCAGCAGTTCTACTAGCAGGGGTTACGAGCAGTACTTC; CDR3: CASSSTSRGYEQYF
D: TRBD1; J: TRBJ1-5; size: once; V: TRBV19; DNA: TGTGCCAGTAGTCTCGGGACAGGATTTAGCAATCAGCCCCAGCATTTT; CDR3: CASSLGTGFSNQPQHF
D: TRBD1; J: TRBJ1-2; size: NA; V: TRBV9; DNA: TGTGCCAGCAGCGCCGGAACCGGGACAGGAAGCTTAAGGATTGGATACACCTTC; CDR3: CASSAGTGTGSLRIGYTF
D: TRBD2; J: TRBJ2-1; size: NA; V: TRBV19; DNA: TGTGCCAGTAGTAGGACTAGCTACAATGAGCAGTTCTTC; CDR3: CASSRTSYNEQFF
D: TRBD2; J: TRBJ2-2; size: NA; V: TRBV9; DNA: TGTGCCAGCAGCGTAGTAGCGGGGGGAGAGACCGGGGAGCTGTTTTTT; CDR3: CASSVVAGGETGELFF
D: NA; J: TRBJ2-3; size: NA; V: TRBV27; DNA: TGTGCCAGCAGCCAAACCGACTGGACGCTCGGCACAGATACGCAGTATTTT; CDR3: CASSQTDWTLGTDTQYF
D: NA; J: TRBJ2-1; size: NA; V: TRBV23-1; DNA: TGCGCCGGATGGGAGTTACGGCGCGATGAGCAGTTCTTC; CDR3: CAGWELRRDEQFF
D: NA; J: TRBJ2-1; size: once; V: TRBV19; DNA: TGTGCCAGTAGTATAGGGGGTCCCGGTTACAATGAGCAGTTCTTC; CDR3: CASSIGGPGYNEQFF
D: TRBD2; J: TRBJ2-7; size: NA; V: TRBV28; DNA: TGTGCCAGCGGCTCAAGGACTAGCTTGTACGAGCAGTACTTC; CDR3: CASGSRTSLYEQYF
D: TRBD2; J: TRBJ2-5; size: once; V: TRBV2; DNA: TGTGCCAGCAGGCGGGAGTGGGAGGAGACCCAGTACTTC; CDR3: CASRREWEETQYF
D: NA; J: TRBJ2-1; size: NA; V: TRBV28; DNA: TGTGCCAGCAGTCCCCCCGGGGGCCTCTACAATGAGCAGTTCTTC; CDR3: CASSPPGGLYNEQFF
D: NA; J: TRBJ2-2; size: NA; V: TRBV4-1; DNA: TGCGCCAGCAGCCAAGATCGGGGCGTCGGGGAGCTGTTTTTT; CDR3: CASSQDRGVGELFF
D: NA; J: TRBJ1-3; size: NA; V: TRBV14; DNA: TGTGCCAGCAGCGGGAGCCAAGGAAACACCATATATTTT; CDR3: CASSGSQGNTIYF
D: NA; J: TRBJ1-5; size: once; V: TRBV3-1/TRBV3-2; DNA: TGTGCCAGCAGCCAGGGGGGACCAAGTAGTCAGCCCCAGCATTTT; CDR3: CASSQGGPSSQPQHF
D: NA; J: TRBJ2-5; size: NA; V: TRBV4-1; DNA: TGCGCCAGCAGCCAAGAGGGCCGCGACCAAGAGACCCAGTACTTC; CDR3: CASSQEGRDQETQYF
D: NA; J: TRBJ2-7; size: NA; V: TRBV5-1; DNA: TGCGCCAGCAGCTTGACAGGGGAGGTATACGAGCAGTACTTC; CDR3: CASSLTGEVYEQYF
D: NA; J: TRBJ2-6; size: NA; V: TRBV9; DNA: TGTGCCAGCAGCGTAGTTGGCTCTGGGGCCAACGTCCTGACTTTC; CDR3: CASSVVGSGANVLTF
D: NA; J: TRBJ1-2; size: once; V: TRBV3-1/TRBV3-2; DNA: TGTGCCAGCAGCCAAGATTTGGGGATCTATGGCTACACCTTC; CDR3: CASSQDLGIYGYTF
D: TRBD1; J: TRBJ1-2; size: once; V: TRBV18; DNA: TGTGCCAGCTCACCCGGACAGGAAAGGGATTATGGCTACACCTTC; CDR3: CASSPGQERDYGYTF
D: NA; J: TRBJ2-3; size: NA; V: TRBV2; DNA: TGTGCCAGCAGCGATCGTAGGGGCACAGATACGCAGTATTTT; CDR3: CASSDRRGTDTQYF
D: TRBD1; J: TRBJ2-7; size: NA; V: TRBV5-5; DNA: TGTGCCAGCAGCTCCAGTACAGGGGTTGGGTACGAGCAGTACTTC; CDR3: CASSSSTGVGYEQYF
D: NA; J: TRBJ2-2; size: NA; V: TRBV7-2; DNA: TGTGCCAGCAGCCCCCAGGCAGGGACTGGGGAGCTGTTTTTT; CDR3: CASSPQAGTGELFF